Each of the 21 T cell receptor beta chains below was sequenced from the same sample in a study of CD8 T cells in ankylosing spondylitis. Study-level findings and limits: There was a TCR beta motif, made of several highly homologous variants, that appeared characteristic of ankylosing spondylitis blood.

These TCRs' antigens remain unknown. Using its own MiXCR run on the 5' RACE reads, TCRdb lists one record per CDR3 protein. The sample lists hundreds of thousands of distinct CDR3 sequences; roughly 10% were seen once. The sequenced sample consisted of blood, either unsorted or a sorted T cell fraction (not recorded which). These receptors all stem from a male donor with ankylosing spondylitis.

The chain links TRBV28 to TRBJ1-6; 7 nucleotides match TRBD1. V lost 8 bases to trimming and J lost 11 bases; unmatched junction nucleotides: 6. In germline, CDR1 is MDHEN, CDR2 SYDVKM. The CDR3 is 12 residues long. CDR3 loop: CASGQALTPLHF. CDR3 nucleotides: TGTGCCAGCGGACAGGCCTTGACACCCCTCCACTTT.

This chain uses TRBV2 with TRBJ2-1, with a tentative D call TRBD1 (5 bases). The length of the CDR3 is 15 residues. The V end lost 5 bases, the J end lost 4 bases, and 15 bases lay between the germline ends. Germline assignment: CDR1 SNHLY and CDR2 FYNNEI. The DNA of the CDR3 is TGTGCCAGCAGTTCGACAGTGCCCTCATACAATGAGCAGTTCTTC. Translating it yields CASSSTVPSYNEQFF.

The V gene is TRBV29-1, the J gene TRBJ2-7; 7 bases map to TRBD2. The CDR3 runs to 13 residues. Per the germline V gene, CDR1 is SQVTM and CDR2 is ANQGSEA. Trimming removed 4 bases from V and 0 bases from J; junction bases left unmatched: 3. The CDR3 loop is CSVARTSSYEQYF. The CDR3 nucleotides are TGCAGCGTTGCTCGGACTAGCTCCTACGAGCAGTACTTC.

V gene TRBV12-3 or TRBV12-4 combines with J gene TRBJ2-2, with 10 bases matching TRBD2. J lost 3 bases, V lost 2 bases, and 15 bases had no gene match. CDR3 length: 20 amino acids. CDR3 protein: CASSLRVGLIAGGHTGELFF. DNA for the CDR3: TGTGCCAGCAGTTTAAGGGTTGGATTGATAGCGGGAGGACACACCGGGGAGCTGTTTTTT.

The CDR3: CASSLEGSATNEKLFF. The CDR3 DNA reads TGTGCCAGCAGCTTGGAGGGCTCGGCAACTAATGAAAAACTGTTTTTT. The chain joins TRBV5-5 to TRBJ1-4; D unclear. The CDR3 sequence is 16 residues long. CDR1 is SGHKS, CDR2 YYEKEE, per germline (reference sequence). V gave up 0 bases and J gave up 0 bases, with 9 bases separating them.

This chain links TRBV30 with TRBJ2-7; TRBD2 might be the D (6 bases). The CDR3 spans 13 residues. Germline V gene data show CDR1 as GTSNPN and CDR2 as SVGIG (reference sequence). The ends were cut back, 0 bases at V and 4 bases at J, with 10 bases in the middle. CDR3 sequence (DNA): TGTGCCTGGAGTGTCCATAGCGGATACGAGCAGTACTTC. It is translated as CAWSVHSGYEQYF.

Only a few counts were recorded for this clonotype. The chain employs TRBV24-1 and TRBJ1-2, with unresolved D. CDR1 and CDR2 from the germline V gene are KGHDR and SFDVKD. The CDR3 sequence is 13 residues long. Trimming stripped 5 bases from V and 3 bases from J, with 9 bases between. CDR3 protein: CATSVTGYYGYTF. The DNA of the CDR3 is TGTGCCACCAGTGTTACGGGGTACTATGGCTACACCTTC.

This clonotype occurred a few times. The chain joins TRBV10-1 to TRBJ2-1, with 9 bases matching TRBD2. The CDR3 covers 15 residues. J lost 7 bases, V lost 4 bases, and 8 bases had no gene match. Germline CDR1 is WNHNN and CDR2 is SYGVQD (reference sequence). The CDR3 region has the DNA TGCGCCAGCAGTGTTCGGCGGGAGGGGGGAAATGAGCAGTTCTTC. This sequence encodes CASSVRREGGNEQFF.

The table lists this clonotype with many counts. This chain uses TRBV10-3 with TRBJ1-2; TRBD1 is a possible D gene (6 bases). The CDR3 has 17 amino acids. Germline V gives CDR1 ENHRY, CDR2 SYGVKD. V gave up 2 bases and J gave up 3 bases, with 19 bases separating them. CDR3 sequence: CAISERPWTDSDYGYTF. The CDR3 DNA is TGTGCCATCAGTGAGCGTCCTTGGACAGATTCTGACTATGGCTACACCTTC.

J is TRBJ2-1 and V is TRBV6-2 or TRBV6-3, with D hard to call. V lost 5 bases, J lost 0 bases, and 5 bases lay in between. Germline V gene lookup returns CDR1 MNHEY and CDR2 SVGEGT. The CDR3 covers 13 residues. The CDR3 coding sequence is TGTGCCAGCAGTCGCAACTCCTACAATGAGCAGTTCTTC. This sequence encodes CASSRNSYNEQFF.

This clonotype has only a few counts. The CDR3 loop is CASSQQLGPETQYF. The CDR3, as DNA: TGTGCCAGCAGCCAACAACTGGGACCGGAGACCCAGTACTTC. The chain joins TRBV7-8 to TRBJ2-5; D might be TRBD1 or TRBD2, each matching 5 bases. CDR1 is SGHVS, CDR2 FQNEAQ, per germline. Trimming took 5 bases from V and 5 from J, leaving 15 bases between them. The CDR3 runs 14 residues.

The chain has TRBV7-3 and TRBJ2-3, with D hard to call. V was pared by 2 bases and J by 5 bases, with 8 bases between. The CDR3 length is 13 residues. Germline assignment: CDR1 SGHTA and CDR2 FQGTGA. The CDR3 spells CASSLWVEDTQYF. CDR3 nucleotides: TGTGCCAGCAGCTTATGGGTAGAAGATACGCAGTATTTT.

In its sample, this clonotype was seen once. The chain employs TRBV15 and TRBJ1-2, with no clear D. The CDR3 sequence is 13 residues long. V lost 3 bases to trimming and J lost 7 bases, with 12 bases between them. Germline lookup yields CDR1 LNHNV and CDR2 YYDKDF (reference sequence). Here the CDR3 DNA reads TGTGCCACCAGCAGGGCCCCCAGACTTGGCTACACCTTC. Its translation is CATSRAPRLGYTF.

This clonotype was picked up a small number of times. This sequence joins TRBV19 and TRBJ1-5; D is ambiguous. Germline CDR1 and CDR2: LNHDA and SQIVND (reference sequence). V lost 3 bases, J lost 7 bases, and 13 bases lay in between. CDR3 size: 14 residues. CDR3 bases: TGTGCCAGTAGTATTTATAACCCAGAGCAGCCCCAGCATTTT. Translated, it gives CASSIYNPEQPQHF.

The V gene is TRBV6-1, the J gene TRBJ1-1, with D uncertain. The CDR3 is made up of 14 amino acids. Trimming removed 5 bases at V and 4 bases at J, with 14 bases between. The V gene's germline CDR1 is MNHNS and CDR2 SASEGT. The CDR3 nucleotides are TGTGCCAGCAGTACCTCCCGGGTGGGCACTGAAGCTTTCTTT. Translation: CASSTSRVGTEAFF.

The sample holds a few counts of this clonotype. V is TRBV7-9 and J is TRBJ2-7; tentatively, D is TRBD1 (6 bases). This CDR3 contains 14 residues. The germline V and J ends were trimmed by 2 bases and 2 bases, with 10 bases remaining between them. Per germline, CDR1 SEHNR and CDR2 FQNEAQ (reference sequence). The CDR3 spells CASSLNQGTYEQYF. CDR3 nucleotides: TGTGCCAGCAGCTTAAATCAGGGGACCTACGAGCAGTACTTC. Using reference TRBV7-9 and TRBJ2-7 for the parts outside the CDR3, the full variable domain is DTGVSQNPRHKITKRGQNVTFRCDPISEHNRLYWYRQTLGQGPEFLTYFQNEAQLEKSRLLSDRFSAERPKGSFSTLEIQRTEQGDSAMYLCASSLNQGTYEQYFGPGTRLTVT.

This chain links TRBV4-1 with TRBJ2-2; D remains ambiguous. The V and J ends lost 3 bases and 1 base respectively, with 6 bases between them. In germline, CDR1 is MGHRA, CDR2 YSYEKL. The CDR3 sequence is 14 residues long. CDR3: CASSQPLNTGELFF. CDR3 sequence (DNA): TGCGCCAGCAGCCAGCCACTGAACACCGGGGAGCTGTTTTTT.

This chain connects TRBV6-5 to TRBJ1-2, with D perhaps TRBD1 (6 bases). CDR3 size: 16 residues. Germline CDR1 and CDR2: MNHEY and SVGAGI. The ends were cut back, 2 bases at V and 1 base at J, with 14 bases in the middle. CDR3 sequence (DNA): TGTGCCAGCAGTTACACCTCCAGGGGAGATAACTATGGCTACACCTTC. Protein: CASSYTSRGDNYGYTF.

In its sample, this clonotype was seen a few times. This rearrangement joins TRBV12-3 or TRBV12-4 to TRBJ2-7; no reliable D call. The ends were cut back, 2 bases at V and 1 base at J, with 6 bases in the middle. This CDR3 is 13 amino acids long. The CDR3 is CASSLNLSYEQYF. The DNA of the CDR3 is TGTGCCAGCAGTTTAAACTTATCCTACGAGCAGTACTTC.

This clonotype was observed many times. The genes are TRBV29-1 and TRBJ2-7; D call uncertain. Germline V CDR1 and CDR2: SQVTM, ANQGSEA. The CDR3 length is 11 residues. The V gene lost 4 bases and the J gene lost 5 bases, with 9 bases spanning the gap. CDR3 nucleotide sequence: TGCAGCGTTGGGCAGGTGGACGAGCAGTACTTC. The encoded protein is CSVGQVDEQYF.

This clonotype came up many times. The DNA for the CDR3 is TGCAGCGTTGACCCCAGGGGAACCGGGGAGCTGTTTTTT. Encoded protein: CSVDPRGTGELFF. V usage is TRBV29-1 and J usage is TRBJ2-2, with a possible D match to TRBD1 (6 bases). In germline, CDR1 is SQVTM, CDR2 ANQGSEA. The CDR3 totals 13 residues. Trimming left V 3 bases short and J 5 bases short, with 10 bases between.